This T cell receptor beta chain was found in a study of blood T cell repertoires in COVID-19. In the study overall: The United States, Italy and Spain supplied acute and convalescent COVID-19 samples. T cells, B-cell-depleted T cells, or PBMCs supplied cDNA or gDNA.

The germline V gene encodes CDR1 SGHRS and CDR2 YFSETQ. Trimming took 0 bases from V and 8 from J, leaving 17 bases between them. CDR3 length equals 15 residues. In the original processing: Amplification of reference gene primers was used by the study to estimate nucleated cell counts. The assay was immunoSEQ multiplex PCR, and TCRdb's table has in-frame clones only and misses some. The DNA gave D and trimming, while V, J and clone size come from that table. The profile shows 150,000 to 200,000 clones, over 75% of them singletons. The chain joins TRBV5-1 to TRBJ1-2, with D possibly TRBD1 on 5 matching bases. The origin of this receptor is a man in his forties with active or convalescent COVID-19. The specimen sequenced was peripheral blood. CDR3 bases: TGCGCCAGCAGCTTGGTAGGACAAGCCTTAGAAGGCTACACCTTC. Translation: CASSLVGQALEGYTF.